This entry lists 25 T cell receptor beta chains sequenced from one sample in a study of blood T cell repertoires in COVID-19. Measured with immunoSEQ multiplex PCR; TCRdb has only the in-frame clones, and not every one. The data show approximately 85,000 clones, with 85% to 95% seen just once and approximately 6% held by the top ten. The specimen sequenced was peripheral blood. The receptors derive from a woman in her sixties or seventies with active COVID-19.

A few counts support this clone. This rearrangement joins TRBV5-5 to TRBJ1-4, with D possibly matching TRBD1 (5 bases). The germline gives CDR1 SGHKS, CDR2 YYEKEE (reference sequence). Trimming removed 3 bases from V and 2 bases from J, with 11 bases in between. The CDR3 consists of 15 residues. This chain's CDR3 is CASSWGSRTNEKLFF. The CDR3 coding sequence is TGTGCCAGCAGCTGGGGCAGCAGGACTAATGAAAAACTGTTTTTT.

The gene calls are TRBV6-6 and TRBJ1-3, with 7 positions matching TRBD1. Germline-derived CDR1 and CDR2 are MNHNY and SVGAGI (reference sequence). With V trimmed by 9 bases and J by 4 bases, 9 bases remained unmatched. The length of the CDR3 is 14 residues. The CDR3: CASTTGGGGNTIYF. CDR3 in DNA: TGTGCCAGTACCACAGGAGGGGGCGGAAACACCATATATTTT.

This chain links TRBV27 with TRBJ1-5; 7 bases line up with TRBD1. The CDR3 is made up of 15 amino acids. With V trimmed by 6 bases and J by 4 bases, 9 bases remained unmatched. CDR1 MNHEY and CDR2 SMNVEV come from the germline V gene (reference sequence). CDR3 coding DNA: TGTGCCAGCAGACAACAGGGGAGTGCAAATCAGCCCCAGCATTTT. It specifies CASRQQGSANQPQHF.

The CDR3 sequence is CASYRDSPGNTGELFF. The DNA for the CDR3 is TGTGCCAGTTACCGGGACTCCCCGGGAAACACCGGGGAGCTGTTTTTT. The rearrangement links TRBV19 to TRBJ2-2; a possible D gene is TRBD2 (6 bases). Germline assignment: CDR1 LNHDA and CDR2 SQIVND (reference sequence). Deletions cut 8 bases from V and 2 bases from J, with 18 bases between. CDR3 length: 16 amino acids.

This clone was seen once. This chain connects TRBV4-3 to TRBJ1-1, with D possibly being TRBD1 (5 bases). Germline loops: CDR1 LGHNA, CDR2 YSLEER. V was cut by 1 base and J by 5 bases, with 20 bases left in between. The CDR3 extends over 17 amino acids. The CDR3 is CASSQALATGIVTEAFF. The CDR3 DNA sequence: TGCGCCAGCAGCCAAGCGTTGGCCACAGGAATCGTAACTGAAGCTTTCTTT.

This chain connects TRBV3-1 (or the pseudogene TRBV3-2) to TRBJ1-1, with D unclear. V lost 0 bases, J lost 1 base, and 12 bases lay in between. The germline V gene encodes CDR1 LGHDT and CDR2 YNNKEL (reference sequence). CDR3 length: 16 residues. The CDR3 DNA follows: TGTGCCAGCAGCCAAGATAAATCTCCCGGGAACACTGAAGCTTTCTTT. This gives the protein CASSQDKSPGNTEAFF.

This chain uses TRBV6-1 with TRBJ1-1; 10 nucleotides agree with TRBD1. Germline values: CDR1 MNHNS, CDR2 SASEGT. J gave up 0 bases and V 4 bases, and 5 bases lay outside the gene matches. The CDR3 totals 16 residues. In DNA form, the CDR3 reads TGTGCCAGCAGTGGCCGGGACAGGGGAATGAACACTGAAGCTTTCTTT. It is translated as CASSGRDRGMNTEAFF.

The rearrangement joins TRBV3-1 (or the pseudogene TRBV3-2) to TRBJ2-7; D is perhaps TRBD1 (5 bases). Germline V gene sequence: CDR1 LGHDT, CDR2 YNNKEL (reference sequence). This CDR3 comprises 15 residues. Trimming left V 1 base short and J 4 bases short, with 14 bases between. CDR3 sequence: CASSQGSRAFYEQYF. CDR3 DNA: TGTGCCAGCAGCCAAGGGTCCAGGGCATTTTACGAGCAGTACTTC.

The rearrangement links TRBV19 to TRBJ1-2; 7 bases map to TRBD1. This CDR3 has 13 residues. The J segment lost 12 bases and the V segment lost 3 bases, leaving 10 bases of the junction unmatched. The germline V gene has CDR1 LNHDA and CDR2 SQIVND (reference sequence). CDR3 sequence (DNA): TGTGCCAGTAGTATCGAGGGACAGTCGGGCCACACCTTC. Protein product: CASSIEGQSGHTF.

The chain has TRBV3-1 (or the pseudogene TRBV3-2) and TRBJ2-1, with no clear D. The CDR3 is 13 residues long. The germline V gene encodes CDR1 LGHDT and CDR2 YNNKEL (reference sequence). Trimming cost V 2 bases and J 4 bases, with 6 bases left between them. DNA of the CDR3: TGTGCCAGCAGCCAACAGTCGTACAATGAGCAGTTCTTC. The encoded protein is CASSQQSYNEQFF.

The rearrangement joins TRBV5-6 to TRBJ1-2, with 7 bases lining up with TRBD1. V shed 4 bases, J shed 4 bases, and the junction held 10 bases outside the gene matches. CDR1 is SGHDT, CDR2 YYEEEE, per germline. The CDR3 runs 15 residues. CDR3 region: CASSVPTGNFYGYTF. The CDR3 DNA follows: TGTGCCAGCAGCGTGCCGACAGGGAATTTCTATGGCTACACCTTC.

Written as DNA, the CDR3 is TGTGCCAGCAGCCATCTGTTGAACACTGAAGCTTTCTTT. The encoded protein is CASSHLLNTEAFF. The chain uses TRBV14 and TRBJ1-1; unclear D gene. The CDR3 is made up of 13 amino acids. V was clipped by 3 bases and J by 0 bases, with 5 bases between them. Germline V lookup: CDR1 SGHDN, CDR2 FVKESK.

The chain links TRBV18 to TRBJ1-2, with D unclear. Trimming took off 1 base at V and 1 base at J, with 7 bases between the two ends. The CDR3 totals 14 residues. CDR1 KGHSH and CDR2 LQKENI come from the germline V gene. The CDR3 nucleotides read TGTGCCAGCTCACCACGGGCAGATAACTATGGCTACACCTTC. This encodes CASSPRADNYGYTF.

The chain carries TRBV2 and TRBJ1-5, with TRBD1 matching over 8 bases. CDR1 SNHLY and CDR2 FYNNEI come from the germline V gene. The CDR3 runs 14 residues. The trim removed 5 bases at V and 4 bases at J, leaving 4 bases unmatched. The CDR3 DNA reads as TGTGCCAGCAGTCTCACAGGGGGAAATCAGCCCCAGCATTTT. Its translation is CASSLTGGNQPQHF.

The gene calls are TRBV18 and TRBJ1-6, with TRBD1 as a possible D gene (5 bases). The V and J ends lost 6 bases and 0 bases respectively, with 18 bases between them. Germline V lookup: CDR1 KGHSH, CDR2 LQKENI. The CDR3 has 18 amino acids. CDR3 residues: CASSPGLPRSSYNSPLHF. In nucleotides, the CDR3 is TGTGCCAGCTCTCCGGGACTTCCTAGGAGCTCCTATAATTCACCCCTCCACTTT. The full variable domain, completed using reference TRBV18 and TRBJ1-6, is NAGVMQNPRHLVRRRGQEARLRCSPMKGHSHVYWYRQLPEEGLKFMVYLQKENIIDESGMPKERFSAEFPKEGPSILRIQQVVRGDSAAYFCASSPGLPRSSYNSPLHFGNGTRLTVT.

The chain couples TRBV11-2 to TRBJ1-6, with 9 positions matching TRBD1. In germline, CDR1 is SGHAT, CDR2 FQNNGV. CDR3 length: 14 amino acids. J was trimmed by 9 bases and V by 4 bases; bases with no gene match: 4. CDR3 DNA sequence: TGTGCCAGCAGCTCTGGGACAGGGAGTTCACCCCTCCACTTT. This encodes CASSSGTGSSPLHF.

The chain employs TRBV28 and TRBJ2-3; 14 nucleotides align to TRBD2. The CDR3 is 16 amino acids. Unmatched junction bases numbered 6, after V lost 4 bases and J lost 6 bases. CDR1 MDHEN and CDR2 SYDVKM come from the germline V gene. The CDR3 sequence is CASSSTTSGRGDTQYF. The CDR3, as DNA: TGTGCCAGCAGTTCCACGACTAGCGGGAGGGGGGATACGCAGTATTTT.

The V gene is TRBV29-1, the J gene TRBJ2-7; 10 bases agree with TRBD2. CDR1 is SQVTM, CDR2 ANQGSEA, per germline. After removal of 4 bases from V and 6 bases from J, the junction contained 9 bases not matched to a gene. This CDR3 region has 14 residues. The CDR3 DNA follows: TGCAGCGTTGGACAGACTAGCGGGCGTTCCGAGCAGTACTTC. Protein: CSVGQTSGRSEQYF.

The J gene is TRBJ2-1, the V gene TRBV4-1; TRBD2 agrees at 10 bases. Germline lookup yields CDR1 MGHRA and CDR2 YSYEKL. V lost 1 base and J lost 4; bases outside the gene matches: 7. The CDR3 has 17 amino acids. CDR3 nucleotide sequence: TGCGCCAGCAGCCAAGTCAAGCGGACTAGCGGTTACAATGAGCAGTTCTTC. It yields the protein CASSQVKRTSGYNEQFF.

The table lists this clone with a count of one. The rearrangement links TRBV2 to TRBJ1-2; D might be TRBD1 (6 bases). The CDR3 covers 15 residues. Germline loops: CDR1 SNHLY, CDR2 FYNNEI. Between the trimmed V and J ends, which lost 6 bases and 6 bases, there was a span of 20 bases. CDR3 bases: TGTGCCAGCAGCGCGAGTTCGACAGGCTATAATGGCTACACCTTC. As protein: CASSASSTGYNGYTF.

V is TRBV11-3 and J is TRBJ2-7, with no clear D. This CDR3 has 13 amino acids. Germline assignment: CDR1 SGHNT and CDR2 YENEEA. V lost 1 base and J lost 3, with 7 bases in between. CDR3 DNA sequence: TGTGCCAGCAGCTTAGGGCACCACTACGAGCAGTACTTC. Residues: CASSLGHHYEQYF.

This chain connects TRBV5-1 to TRBJ2-3; 10 positions match TRBD2. There are 15 residues in the CDR3. Germline trimming cut 4 bases from V and 4 bases from J; bases unmatched to any gene: 6. Germline V gene data show CDR1 as SGHRS and CDR2 as YFSETQ. The chain's CDR3 is CASSPAGGPSDTQYF. In DNA, the CDR3 is TGCGCCAGCAGCCCAGCGGGAGGGCCCTCAGATACGCAGTATTTT.

This sequence joins TRBV24-1 and TRBJ2-3, with 12 bases aligning to TRBD2. The CDR3 is 13 residues long. Germline V gene sequence: CDR1 KGHDR, CDR2 SFDVKD. V was pared by 9 bases and J by 4 bases, with 1 base of the junction left unmatched. CDR3 sequence: CATASGRADTQYF. CDR3 DNA: TGTGCCACCGCTAGCGGGAGGGCAGATACGCAGTATTTT.

The J gene is TRBJ2-2, the V gene TRBV6-5; a possible D gene is TRBD1 (5 bases). Germline lookup yields CDR1 MNHEY and CDR2 SVGAGI. The CDR3 is 13 amino acids. With 8 bases removed from V and 7 bases from J, the gap between germline ends came to 14 bases. CDR3 loop: CASHQGRYGELFF. In nucleotides, the CDR3 is TGTGCCAGCCATCAGGGAAGATACGGGGAGCTGTTTTTT.

This sequence joins TRBV30 and TRBJ1-6; D might be TRBD1 (6 bases). The CDR3 has 17 amino acids. CDR1 GTSNPN and CDR2 SVGIG come from the germline V gene (reference sequence). V shed 2 bases and J shed 3 bases, with 17 bases lying between them. The CDR3 is CAWSFKQGKGYNSPLHF. CDR3 nucleotides: TGTGCCTGGAGTTTTAAACAGGGAAAAGGCTATAATTCACCCCTCCACTTT.